This paragraph covers one T cell receptor (beta chain) sequence. As yet, its antigen is unknown. V was cut by 3 bases and J by 5 bases, with 17 bases left in between. In germline, CDR1 is LNHDA, CDR2 SQIVND (reference sequence). This CDR3 has 15 residues. Sequenced by immunoSEQ multiplex PCR; TCRdb stores in-frame clones only, minus some. The data contain around 50,000 clones, around four fifths of them singletons. The data originate from a study of Tregs in tolerant kidney transplant recipients. Overall study results and limits: Activated donor B cell expansion appeared to reveal the most relevant donor-specific TCRbeta repertoire. The small number of patients limits these findings pending further validation.

The chain carries TRBV19 and TRBJ2-7, with D possibly TRBD2 on 5 matching bases. Source material: CD4+ T cells from blood. The sequence came from a human donor in good health. This CDR3 is CASSIPSGPRDEQYF. The CDR3 DNA sequence: TGTGCCAGTAGTATCCCCTCCGGGCCGAGGGACGAGCAGTACTTC.